The source of this T cell receptor (beta chain) is a study of vaccination and CD4 T cells after COVID-19. Study-level information: Median time from COVID diagnosis to post-COVID sampling was over 85 days (35 to 161).

Described treatment: roughly 10-day PBMC culture with coronavirus spike peptide pools or control peptides (ViraFEST assay). Study-wide results and caveats: Convalescent patients gained a median approximately 90% of their reactive clones only post-vaccination.

An Oncomine TCR Beta short-read assay was used to sequence the DNA from cultured CD4+ T cells. MiXCR, run by TCRdb on the PCR reads, gives a single entry per CDR3 protein. This table has fewer than 20,000 distinct CDR3 sequences, about 41% appearing once. This clonotype was counted between two and nine times. The antigen is not known. The source is a human donor who had recovered from COVID-19. Sequenced material: CD4+ T cells from blood, cultured in vitro, taken after SARS-CoV-2 vaccination.

The CDR3: CSAPRLAGGLSTDTQYF. In nucleotides, the CDR3 is TGCAGTGCTCCTAGACTAGCGGGGGGCCTTTCGACAGATACGCAGTATTTT. The chain carries TRBV20-1 and TRBJ2-3; 13 bases map to TRBD2. The CDR3 loop spans 17 amino acids. Germline CDR1 and CDR2: DFQATT and SNEGSKA (reference sequence). V trimming: 5 bases; J trimming: 3 bases; junction bases outside the gene matches: 11.